Presented here are 16 T cell receptor beta chains from one specimen sequenced in a study of identical twins. TCRdb re-analysed the 5' RACE reads in MiXCR, keeping a single row per CDR3 protein. The sample holds about 700,000 distinct CDR3 sequences; approximately 6.1% are singletons and the top ten take roughly 1.6%. Sequencing was done on a sample of naive T cells sorted from blood. These receptors were collected from a young man in good health.

This clonotype came up a few times. The chain employs TRBV10-3 and TRBJ2-2; either TRBD1 or TRBD2 may supply D (6 bases each). The CDR3 length is 15 residues. Germline V gene data show CDR1 as ENHRY and CDR2 as SYGVKD. The ends were cut back, 10 bases at V and 1 base at J, with 16 bases in the middle. The CDR3: CASVGGPLNTGELFF. CDR3 in DNA: TGTGCCAGCGTGGGGGGCCCTCTGAACACCGGGGAGCTGTTTTTT.

This clonotype occurred many times. The rearrangement links TRBV5-1 to TRBJ2-1; D remains ambiguous. This CDR3 is built from 16 residues. Germline CDR1 and CDR2: SGHRS and YFSETQ. V was trimmed by 2 bases and J by 0 bases, leaving 12 bases between them. In DNA form, the CDR3 reads TGCGCCAGCAGCTTCACGGGCCAGAGCTCCTACAATGAGCAGTTCTTC. This translates into CASSFTGQSSYNEQFF.

This clonotype was counted a few times. The chain is built from TRBV2 and TRBJ1-4; 7 bases are shared with TRBD1. V was pared by 7 bases and J by 3 bases, with 5 bases of the junction left unmatched. CDR3 size: 14 residues. CDR1 is SNHLY and CDR2 is FYNNEI in the germline V gene. This chain's CDR3 is CASTTGSANEKLFF. Written as DNA, the CDR3 is TGTGCCAGCACGACAGGGTCGGCTAATGAAAAACTGTTTTTT.

V usage is TRBV10-3 and J usage is TRBJ1-1; D is uncertain. V gave up 8 bases and J gave up 1 base, with 5 bases separating them. CDR1 is ENHRY and CDR2 is SYGVKD in the germline V gene. The CDR3 spans 11 residues. CDR3 protein: CAIGGNTEAFF. The CDR3 bases are TGTGCCATCGGAGGGAACACTGAAGCTTTCTTT.

The rearrangement uses TRBV23-1 and TRBJ2-3; TRBD1 aligns across 7 bases. TRBV23-1 is an open reading frame, and its role is uncertain. J was trimmed by 1 base and V by 0 bases; bases with no gene match: 7. The CDR3 is 17 residues long. CDR3 residues: CASSQSPGTECTDTQYF. The CDR3 DNA reads as TGCGCCAGCAGTCAATCGCCCGGGACAGAATGCACAGATACGCAGTATTTT.

This clonotype was seen a handful of times. DNA for the CDR3: TGTGCCAGCACGCGCCTACCACCGAGCTCTGGAAACACCATATATTTT. Translated: CASTRLPPSSGNTIYF. This chain links TRBV6-1 with TRBJ1-3, with D unresolved. The CDR3 is 16 residues long. Germline values: CDR1 MNHNS, CDR2 SASEGT. V lost 7 bases and J lost 0, with 16 bases in between.

This clonotype was observed many times. The chain combines TRBV6-1 with TRBJ2-1, with TRBD1 identical over 8 bases. Per the germline V gene, CDR1 is MNHNS and CDR2 is SASEGT. J gave up 4 bases and V 6 bases, and 8 bases lay outside the gene matches. The length of the CDR3 is 15 residues. The CDR3 here is CASRLGQGVYNEQFF. For the CDR3, the DNA is TGTGCCAGCAGGCTAGGACAGGGTGTGTACAATGAGCAGTTCTTC.

This clonotype was observed a few times. Here the CDR3 reads CASSQLGNSPLHF. CDR3 in DNA: TGTGCCAGCAGCCAACTGGGGAATTCACCCCTCCACTTT. The rearrangement uses TRBV16 and TRBJ1-6, with D hard to call. This CDR3 region has 13 residues. Germline loops: CDR1 KGHSY, CDR2 FQNENV. Trimming removed 2 bases at V and 7 bases at J, with 6 bases between.

Many counts were recorded for this clonotype. V usage is TRBV5-1 and J usage is TRBJ2-1, with D perhaps being TRBD1 or TRBD2 (5 bases each). The CDR3 extends over 15 amino acids. CDR1 SGHRS and CDR2 YFSETQ come from the germline V gene. Trimming pared 4 bases from V and 8 bases from J, leaving 19 bases between. The CDR3 bases are TGCGCCAGCAGCCAGGGAGAGGGTCTTCGCGATGAGCAGTTCTTC. This sequence encodes CASSQGEGLRDEQFF.

The gene calls are TRBV5-1 and TRBJ2-5; 10 nucleotides line up with TRBD1. The J segment lost 5 bases and the V segment lost 5 bases, leaving 9 bases of the junction unmatched. This CDR3 contains 15 residues. CDR1 SGHRS and CDR2 YFSETQ come from the germline V gene. This chain's CDR3 is CASSYGGDRGETQYF. The CDR3 nucleotides read TGCGCCAGCAGTTATGGAGGGGACAGGGGTGAGACCCAGTACTTC. Based on the CDR3 plus reference TRBV5-1 and TRBJ2-5, the full variable domain is KAGVTQTPRYLIKTRGQQVTLSCSPISGHRSVSWYQQTPGQGLQFLFEYFSETQRNKGNFPGRFSGRQFSNSRSEMNVSTLELGDSALYLCASSYGGDRGETQYFGPGTRLLVL.

This clonotype was seen more than once but under ten times. The chain uses TRBV19 and TRBJ2-5; possible D gene TRBD2, 5 bases. Trimming left V 5 bases short and J 3 bases short, with 13 bases between. Per the germline V gene, CDR1 is LNHDA and CDR2 is SQIVND (reference sequence). CDR3 length: 14 residues. CDR3 nucleotide sequence: TGTGCCAGTAGTCTAATGCCGGGGAAAGAGACCCAGTACTTC. As protein: CASSLMPGKETQYF.

This clonotype has ten or more counts. The chain uses TRBV15 and TRBJ2-3; D is perhaps TRBD2 (6 bases). V gave up 3 bases and J gave up 0 bases, with 10 bases separating them. Looked up from germline, CDR1 is LNHNV and CDR2 is YYDKDF (reference sequence). The CDR3 length is 15 residues. CDR3 sequence reads: CATSRGLPSTDTQYF. The CDR3 DNA sequence: TGTGCCACCAGCAGGGGACTTCCCAGCACAGATACGCAGTATTTT. Supplemented by reference TRBV15 and TRBJ2-3, the full variable domain reads DAMVIQNPRYQVTQFGKPVTLSCSQTLNHNVMYWYQQKSSQAPKLLFHYYDKDFNNEADTPDNFQSRRPNTSFCFLDIRSPGLGDTAMYLCATSRGLPSTDTQYFGPGTRLTVL.

J is TRBJ2-5 and V is TRBV19, with D possibly being TRBD1 or TRBD2 (6 bases each). Trimming shortened V by 3 bases and J by 2 bases, and 16 bases separated the two germline ends. Germline lookup yields CDR1 LNHDA and CDR2 SQIVND (reference sequence). The CDR3 loop spans 16 amino acids. CDR3 sequence (DNA): TGTGCCAGTAGTATCAATGGGGGGCAGGGGCAAGAGACCCAGTACTTC. It yields the protein CASSINGGQGQETQYF.

The rearrangement uses TRBV5-1 and TRBJ2-1; 9 bases align to TRBD2. V shed 3 bases, J shed 6 bases, and the junction held 10 bases outside the gene matches. Germline CDR1 reads SGHRS; CDR2 reads YFSETQ. There are 16 residues in the CDR3. CDR3 DNA sequence: TGCGCCAGCAGCTGGATGCTTAGCGGGAGATCCAATGAGCAGTTCTTC. Its protein is CASSWMLSGRSNEQFF.

This clonotype was counted ten times or more. The chain is built from TRBV20-1 and TRBJ1-1, with D possibly TRBD1 on 6 matching bases. Deletions cut 5 bases from V and 5 bases from J, with 18 bases between. Germline CDR1 reads DFQATT; CDR2 reads SNEGSKA (reference sequence). CDR3 length: 14 amino acids. This CDR3 is CSALTTGGKTEAFF. In DNA form, the CDR3 reads TGCAGTGCTCTTACGACAGGTGGGAAGACTGAAGCTTTCTTT.

This chain uses TRBV20-1 with TRBJ1-1, with 9 bases aligning to TRBD1. CDR3 size: 16 residues. Germline values: CDR1 DFQATT, CDR2 SNEGSKA (reference sequence). V was pared by 6 bases and J by 2 bases, with 13 bases of the junction left unmatched. The CDR3 is CSAGPWRTGVNTEAFF. DNA of the CDR3: TGCAGTGCCGGACCCTGGAGGACAGGGGTTAACACTGAAGCTTTCTTT.